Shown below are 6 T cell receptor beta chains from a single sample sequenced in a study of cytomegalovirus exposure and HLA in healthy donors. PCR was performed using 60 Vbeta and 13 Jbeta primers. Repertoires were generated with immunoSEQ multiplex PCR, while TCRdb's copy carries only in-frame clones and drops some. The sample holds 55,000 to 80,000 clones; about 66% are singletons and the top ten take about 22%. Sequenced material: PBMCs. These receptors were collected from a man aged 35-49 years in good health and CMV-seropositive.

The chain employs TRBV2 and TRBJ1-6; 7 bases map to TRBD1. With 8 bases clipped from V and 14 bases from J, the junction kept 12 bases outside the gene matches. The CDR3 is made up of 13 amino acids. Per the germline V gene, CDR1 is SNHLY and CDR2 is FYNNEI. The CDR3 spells CASRDRKFSALHF. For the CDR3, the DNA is TGTGCCAGCCGGGACAGAAAATTTTCGGCCCTCCACTTT.

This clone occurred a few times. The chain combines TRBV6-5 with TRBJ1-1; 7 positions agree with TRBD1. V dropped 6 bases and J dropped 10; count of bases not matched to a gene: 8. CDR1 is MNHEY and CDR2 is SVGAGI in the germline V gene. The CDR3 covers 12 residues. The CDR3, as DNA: TGTGCCAGCAGGCATCCGACAGGGAGAGCTTTCTTT. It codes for CASRHPTGRAFF.

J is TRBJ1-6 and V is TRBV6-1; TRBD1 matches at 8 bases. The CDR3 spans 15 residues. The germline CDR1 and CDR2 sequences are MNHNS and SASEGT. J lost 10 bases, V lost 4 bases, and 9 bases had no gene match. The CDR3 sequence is CASSGRGTGYSPLHF. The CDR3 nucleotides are TGTGCCAGCAGTGGAAGAGGGACAGGATACTCACCCCTCCACTTT.

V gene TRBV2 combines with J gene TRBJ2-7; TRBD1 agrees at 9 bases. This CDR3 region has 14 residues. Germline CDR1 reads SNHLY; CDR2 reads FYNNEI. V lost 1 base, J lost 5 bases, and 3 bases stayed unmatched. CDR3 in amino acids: CASSEDRGRDEQYF. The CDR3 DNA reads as TGTGCCAGCAGTGAAGACAGGGGGCGGGACGAGCAGTACTTC. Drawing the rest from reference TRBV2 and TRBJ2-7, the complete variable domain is EPEVTQTPSHQVTQMGQEVILRCVPISNHLYFYWYRQILGQKVEFLVSFYNNEISEKSEIFDDQFSVERPDGSNFTLKIRSTKLEDSAMYFCASSEDRGRDEQYFGPGTRLTVT.

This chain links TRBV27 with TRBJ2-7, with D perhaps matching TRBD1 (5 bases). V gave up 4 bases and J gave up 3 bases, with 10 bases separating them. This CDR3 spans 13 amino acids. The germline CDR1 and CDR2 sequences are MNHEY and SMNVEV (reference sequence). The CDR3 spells CASSSWTNYEQYF. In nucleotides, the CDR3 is TGTGCCAGCAGTTCCTGGACAAACTACGAGCAGTACTTC.

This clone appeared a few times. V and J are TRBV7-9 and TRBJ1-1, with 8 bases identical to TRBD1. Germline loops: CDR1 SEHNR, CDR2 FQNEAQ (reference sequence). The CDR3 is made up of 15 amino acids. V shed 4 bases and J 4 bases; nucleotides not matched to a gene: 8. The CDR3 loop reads CASSSPNRGSTEAFF. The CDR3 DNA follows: TGTGCCAGCAGCTCCCCCAACAGGGGGAGCACTGAAGCTTTCTTT.